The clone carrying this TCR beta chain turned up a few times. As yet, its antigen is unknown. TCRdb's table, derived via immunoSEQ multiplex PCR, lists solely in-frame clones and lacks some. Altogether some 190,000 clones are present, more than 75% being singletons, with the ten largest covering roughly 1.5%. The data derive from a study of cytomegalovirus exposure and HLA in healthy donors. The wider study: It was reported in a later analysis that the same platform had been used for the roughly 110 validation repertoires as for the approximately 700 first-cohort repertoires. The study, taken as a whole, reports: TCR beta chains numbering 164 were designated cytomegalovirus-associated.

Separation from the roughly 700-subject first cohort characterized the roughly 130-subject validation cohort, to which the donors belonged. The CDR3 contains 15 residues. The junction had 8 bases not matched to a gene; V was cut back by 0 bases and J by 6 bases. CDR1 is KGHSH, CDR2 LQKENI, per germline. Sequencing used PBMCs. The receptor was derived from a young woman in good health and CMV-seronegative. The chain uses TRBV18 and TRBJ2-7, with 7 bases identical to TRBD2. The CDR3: CASSPPGLRGSEQYF. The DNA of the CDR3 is TGTGCCAGCTCACCACCGGGACTAAGGGGCTCCGAGCAGTACTTC.